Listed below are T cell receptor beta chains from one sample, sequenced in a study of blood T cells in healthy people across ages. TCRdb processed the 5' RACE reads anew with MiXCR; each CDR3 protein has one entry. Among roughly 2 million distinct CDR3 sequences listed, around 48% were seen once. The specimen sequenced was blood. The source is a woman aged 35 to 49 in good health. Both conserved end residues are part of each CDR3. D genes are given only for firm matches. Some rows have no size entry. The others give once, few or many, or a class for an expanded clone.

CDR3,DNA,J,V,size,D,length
CASSLRTDWRQGTDTQYF,TGTGCCAGCAGCTTGCGAACCGACTGGCGGCAAGGCACAGATACGCAGTATTTT,TRBJ2-3,TRBV7-2,.,.,18
CASRSYGGNGYTF,TGTGCCAGCAGAAGCTACGGGGGGAATGGCTACACCTTC,TRBJ1-2,TRBV27,.,.,13
CSVDPFNYGYTF,TGCAGCGTTGACCCTTTTAACTATGGCTACACCTTC,TRBJ1-2,TRBV29-1,few,.,12
CASSCQQEETQYF,TGTGCCAGCAGTTGCCAGCAGGAAGAGACCCAGTACTTC,TRBJ2-5,TRBV12-3/TRBV12-4,once,.,13
CSATADRSAALGGQYF,TGCAGTGCTACAGCAGATCGATCGGCAGCCTTAGGAGGGCAGTACTTC,TRBJ2-5,TRBV20-1,.,.,16
CASSPDGTASTYSNQPQHF,TGTGCCAGCTCACCAGATGGGACGGCATCTACTTATAGCAATCAGCCCCAGCATTTT,TRBJ1-5,TRBV18,.,.,19
CASSFAPDRYTF,TGTGCCAGCAGTTTTGCCCCGGACAGGTACACCTTC,TRBJ1-2,TRBV12-3/TRBV12-4,many,TRBD1,12
CASSQVPGLDGYTF,TGCGCCAGCAGCCAAGTACCAGGGTTGGATGGCTACACCTTC,TRBJ1-2,TRBV4-3,few,.,14
CSARSPGQGRREQYF,TGCAGTGCTAGATCCCCGGGACAGGGTCGGCGCGAACAGTACTTC,TRBJ2-7,TRBV20-1,once,TRBD1,15
CASSAGTGVSEQYF,TGTGCCAGCAGCGCCGGGACAGGGGTAAGCGAGCAGTACTTC,TRBJ2-7,TRBV2,.,TRBD1,14
CAIRTTTDTQYF,TGTGCCATCCGGACTACCACAGATACGCAGTATTTT,TRBJ2-3,TRBV6-2/TRBV6-3,few,.,12
CATSETGRSYNEQFF,TGTGCCACCAGTGAGACAGGCCGCTCCTACAATGAGCAGTTCTTC,TRBJ2-1,TRBV24-1,.,.,15
CASNSGPTHEQFF,TGTGCCAGCAACTCCGGACCCACTCACGAGCAGTTCTTC,TRBJ2-1,TRBV7-9,.,.,13
CASSSGLAASPYNEQFF,TGTGCCAGCAGTTCGGGACTAGCGGCCTCCCCCTACAATGAGCAGTTCTTC,TRBJ2-1,TRBV6-5,.,TRBD2,17
CASSLQQGKVETQYF,TGTGCCAGCAGCTTACAACAGGGAAAAGTGGAGACCCAGTACTTC,TRBJ2-5,TRBV7-2,.,.,15
CASRGRTWGTGELFF,TGTGCCAGCAGGGGGAGAACCTGGGGCACCGGGGAGCTGTTTTTT,TRBJ2-2,TRBV12-3/TRBV12-4,.,.,15
CASRTGLSYGYTF,TGTGCCAGCAGAACGGGGTTGAGCTATGGCTACACCTTC,TRBJ1-2,TRBV6-5,.,.,13
CASRGGAGTTDTQYF,TGCGCCAGCCGCGGTGGTGCGGGGACCACAGATACGCAGTATTTT,TRBJ2-3,TRBV10-2,.,.,15
CASSPWTSGGNTGELFF,TGTGCCAGCAGCCCGTGGACTAGCGGGGGGAACACCGGGGAGCTGTTTTTT,TRBJ2-2,TRBV7-8,.,TRBD2,17
CSVERVSDGYTF,TGCAGCGTTGAACGGGTTTCAGATGGCTACACCTTC,TRBJ1-2,TRBV29-1,.,.,12
CSANRDSYEQYF,TGCAGTGCTAACAGGGATTCCTACGAGCAGTACTTC,TRBJ2-7,TRBV20-1,few,.,12
CASSLATSRFPNSPLHF,TGCGCCAGCAGCTTGGCCACCAGCCGATTTCCTAATTCACCCCTCCACTTT,TRBJ1-6,TRBV5-1,.,.,17
CASSFMGESQYF,TGTGCCAGCAGCTTTATGGGAGAGAGCCAGTACTTC,TRBJ2-5,TRBV11-2,many,.,12
CASSQTAGANVLTF,TGCGCCAGCAGCCAGACAGCTGGGGCCAACGTCCTGACTTTC,TRBJ2-6,TRBV4-3,.,.,14
CASSHNGGKGVELYGYTF,TGCGCCAGCAGCCATAACGGGGGGAAAGGGGTCGAACTATATGGCTACACCTTC,TRBJ1-2,TRBV5-1,.,.,18
CASRPKGAPFYEQYF,TGTGCCAGCCGCCCAAAAGGGGCTCCCTTCTACGAGCAGTACTTC,TRBJ2-7,TRBV21-1,few,.,15